This paragraph covers one TCR beta chain sequence. What it binds is not known. Only in-frame clones appear in the TCRdb table, and some are missing; sequencing was by immunoSEQ multiplex PCR. The sample lists about 15,000 clones; over 90% were seen once. This specimen comes from a study of T cell clones after liver transplantation. In the study overall: A pre-transplant mixed lymphocyte reaction with TCRbeta sequencing defined graft-donor-reactive clones followed in post-transplant blood. Timepoints were pre-transplant, pre-withdrawal, and after withdrawal was completed or failed. Study-wide points: Compared with third party-reactive sequences, donor-reactive ones declined more, independent of withdrawal success.

This CDR3 has 14 amino acids. Germline V CDR1 and CDR2: MNHEY, SVGAGI. Trimming at V came to 2 bases and at J to 0 bases, leaving 0 bases not matched to a gene. This TCR was recovered from a human donor who received a liver transplant. Sequences were derived from CD8+ T cells from blood, sampled before liver transplant. V is TRBV6-5 and J is TRBJ2-5, with TRBD1 matching over 7 bases. The CDR3 protein is CASSYTGDQETQYF. The CDR3 nucleotides are TGTGCCAGCAGTTACACAGGGGACCAAGAGACCCAGTACTTC.